One and the same sample provided the 23 T cell receptor beta chains below, sequenced in a study of early T cells in non-severe SARS-CoV-2 infection. Each CDR3 protein gets one entry after TCRdb re-called the 5' RACE reads with MiXCR. This table holds 69,000 or so distinct CDR3 sequences, 4% to 6% found once. The specimen comprised whole blood, sampled at baseline. These receptor sequences come from an adult who was a healthcare worker with PCR-confirmed SARS-CoV-2 infection or an uninfected control (not recorded which). The donor label of this sample is uncertain.

The chain employs TRBV4-2 and TRBJ2-1, with 12 bases matching TRBD2. Germline CDR1 LGHNA, CDR2 YNFKEQ. V was pared by 4 bases and J by 6 bases, with 4 bases of the junction left unmatched. The CDR3 loop spans 15 amino acids. CDR3 sequence reads: CASSPASGGANEQFF. The DNA of the CDR3 is TGTGCCAGCAGCCCCGCTAGCGGGGGGGCCAATGAGCAGTTCTTC.

The chain is built from TRBV29-1 and TRBJ2-3, with a tentative D call TRBD1 (5 bases). CDR3 length: 11 residues. The V and J ends lost 5 bases and 4 bases respectively, with 7 bases between them. CDR1 and CDR2 (germline): SQVTM, ANQGSEA. The CDR3 DNA sequence: TGCAGCGTTCTGACAGCAGATACGCAGTATTTT. This sequence encodes CSVLTADTQYF.

This clonotype was picked up many times. The rearrangement joins TRBV20-1 to TRBJ1-1; TRBD1 matches 8 bases. Per the germline V gene, CDR1 is DFQATT and CDR2 is SNEGSKA (reference sequence). J was trimmed by 1 base and V by 4 bases; bases with no gene match: 2. There are 13 residues in the CDR3. In DNA form, the CDR3 reads TGCAGTGCTACAGGGGGCCAGAACACTGAAGCTTTCTTT. Its protein product is CSATGGQNTEAFF.

The table lists this clonotype with a few counts. This rearrangement joins TRBV6-5 to TRBJ1-1; 11 bases line up with TRBD1. This CDR3 is 17 amino acids long. Losses at the gene ends were 0 bases for V and 3 bases for J; bases not matched to a gene: 6. Germline V gene data show CDR1 as MNHEY and CDR2 as SVGAGI. CDR3 sequence (DNA): TGTGCCAGCAGTTACTCGAAGGACAGGGGGCTCGACACTGAAGCTTTCTTT. Its translation is CASSYSKDRGLDTEAFF.

At least ten counts were recorded for this clonotype. The gene calls are TRBV7-9 and TRBJ2-7; 8 bases line up with TRBD1. Germline assignment: CDR1 SEHNR and CDR2 FQNEAQ (reference sequence). J lost 5 bases, V lost 2 bases, and 11 bases had no gene match. The CDR3 length is 16 residues. The CDR3 region is CASSLLSTGDSHEQYF. The CDR3 nucleotides read TGTGCCAGCAGCTTATTATCGACAGGGGATAGCCACGAGCAGTACTTC.

This clonotype was found many times. The rearrangement uses TRBV27 and TRBJ2-3; D is perhaps TRBD1 (6 bases). Per the germline V gene, CDR1 is MNHEY and CDR2 is SMNVEV (reference sequence). V was trimmed by 2 bases and J by 5 bases, leaving 11 bases between them. The CDR3 extends over 14 amino acids. CDR3 bases: TGTGCCAGCAGTTTACTCCAGGGGAAAGATACGCAGTATTTT. Amino acid sequence: CASSLLQGKDTQYF.

The chain is built from TRBV30 and TRBJ2-4; 7 nucleotides match TRBD1. This CDR3 has 16 residues. Losses at the gene ends were 1 base for V and 0 bases for J; bases not matched to a gene: 6. CDR1 and CDR2 from the germline V gene are GTSNPN and SVGIG (reference sequence). Here the CDR3 reads CAWSEGQQIAKNIQYF. The CDR3 DNA is TGTGCCTGGAGTGAGGGACAGCAGATAGCCAAAAACATTCAGTACTTC.

The chain joins TRBV13 to TRBJ2-3; no definite D call. The CDR3 is 13 residues long. Germline loops: CDR1 PRHDT, CDR2 FYEKMQ (reference sequence). Deletions cut 3 bases from V and 7 bases from J, with 11 bases between. The CDR3 DNA sequence: TGTGCCAGCAGCTTTGCCGGCGAGAATACGCAGTATTTT. Translation: CASSFAGENTQYF.

This clonotype has more than one count but fewer than ten. V usage is TRBV19 and J usage is TRBJ1-5; 12 positions match TRBD1. The CDR3 loop spans 17 amino acids. Germline CDR1 LNHDA, CDR2 SQIVND (reference sequence). V lost 4 bases to trimming and J lost 1 base; unmatched junction nucleotides: 5. The CDR3 sequence is CASSRDRGQRSNQPQHF. The CDR3 DNA follows: TGTGCCAGTAGTAGGGACAGGGGGCAGAGGAGCAATCAGCCCCAGCATTTT.

This clonotype was observed many times. CDR3 region: CASSRDMLSGANVLTF. In DNA form, the CDR3 reads TGTGCCAGCAGCAGGGACATGCTCTCTGGGGCCAACGTCCTGACTTTC. The chain recombines TRBV2 with TRBJ2-6, with D tentatively TRBD1 (6 bases). CDR1 SNHLY and CDR2 FYNNEI come from the germline V gene. The CDR3 has 16 amino acids. Trimming took off 6 bases at V and 0 bases at J, with 12 bases between the two ends.

This clonotype was seen a few times. The chain combines TRBV5-4 with TRBJ1-4, with D perhaps matching TRBD1 (5 bases). The CDR3 covers 14 residues. Trimming shortened V by 3 bases and J by 6 bases, and 12 bases separated the two germline ends. The germline V gene has CDR1 SGHNT and CDR2 YYREEE (reference sequence). The DNA for the CDR3 is TGTGCCAGCAGCTCCCGGGACGGCTATGAAAAACTGTTTTTT. Residues: CASSSRDGYEKLFF.

The V and J genes are TRBV10-3 and TRBJ2-1, with 10 bases identical to TRBD2. The CDR3 sequence is 15 residues long. Germline V gives CDR1 ENHRY, CDR2 SYGVKD. The trim removed 7 bases at V and 4 bases at J, leaving 7 bases unmatched. The CDR3 coding sequence is TGTGCCATCACGTCTAGCGGGGGACATTACAATGAGCAGTTCTTC. The encoded protein is CAITSSGGHYNEQFF.

CDR3 nucleotides: TGCAGCGTTGCCGGGGTTCTAACGGGACTAACCTACGAGCAGTACTTC. Protein sequence: CSVAGVLTGLTYEQYF. The gene calls are TRBV29-1 and TRBJ2-7; the match to TRBD2 covers 7 bases. CDR3 length: 16 residues. V was clipped by 4 bases and J by 2 bases; unmatched bases: 14. Germline CDR1 is SQVTM and CDR2 is ANQGSEA.

In this sample, this clonotype turned up a few times. The chain joins TRBV19 to TRBJ1-4; 7 bases agree with TRBD1. Germline V gives CDR1 LNHDA, CDR2 SQIVND (reference sequence). The CDR3 extends over 15 amino acids. Germline trimming cut 4 bases from V and 5 bases from J; bases unmatched to any gene: 7. CDR3 region: CASSTHRGQNEKLFF. The DNA of the CDR3 is TGTGCCAGTAGTACTCACAGGGGCCAAAATGAAAAACTGTTTTTT.

This rearrangement joins TRBV7-9 to TRBJ1-5; D uncertain. The V end was cut by 3 bases, the J end by 6 bases, with 12 bases between. The germline CDR1 and CDR2 sequences are SEHNR and FQNEAQ (reference sequence). This CDR3 is 14 amino acids long. DNA for the CDR3: TGTGCCAGCAGCTTGAACGGGGAGGGTCAGCCCCAGCATTTT. Its translation: CASSLNGEGQPQHF.

This clonotype has only a few counts. The chain joins TRBV7-6 to TRBJ2-5; TRBD2 is a possible D gene (5 bases). Trimming cost V 2 bases and J 1 base, with 5 bases left between them. CDR1 and CDR2 (germline): SGHVS, FNYEAQ. The CDR3 totals 13 residues. The CDR3 bases are TGTGCCAGCAGCTTACTAGCCCAAGAGACCCAGTACTTC. Translation: CASSLLAQETQYF.

The V gene is TRBV18, the J gene TRBJ1-3; D remains ambiguous. Trimming stripped 5 bases from V and 4 bases from J, with 15 bases between. Germline lookup yields CDR1 KGHSH and CDR2 LQKENI. There are 15 residues in the CDR3. The CDR3 sequence: CASSLPRLQGNTIYF. The CDR3, as DNA: TGTGCCAGCTCATTACCTAGGCTGCAGGGAAACACCATATATTTT.

CDR3 DNA sequence: TGCGCCAGCAGCCAATCCGAGACGACTAGCACAGATACGCAGTATTTT. Encoded protein: CASSQSETTSTDTQYF. The genes are TRBV4-3 and TRBJ2-3; D not certain. Trimming stripped 2 bases from V and 0 bases from J, with 12 bases between. Germline CDR1 and CDR2: LGHNA and YSLEER. The CDR3 runs 16 residues.

The chain combines TRBV10-3 with TRBJ2-1; D possibly corresponds to TRBD2 (7 bases). Germline lookup yields CDR1 ENHRY and CDR2 SYGVKD. Between the trimmed V and J ends, which lost 2 bases and 15 bases, there was a span of 11 bases. The length of the CDR3 is 11 residues. This CDR3 reads CAISEKGGPFF. The DNA for the CDR3 is TGTGCCATCAGTGAGAAGGGGGGGCCGTTCTTC.

This clonotype was seen repeatedly, ten times or more. The V call is TRBV10-3, the J call TRBJ1-1; 10 bases fit TRBD1. This CDR3 contains 14 residues. Germline V gene sequence: CDR1 ENHRY, CDR2 SYGVKD. V lost 6 bases and J lost 3; bases outside the gene matches: 4. The CDR3 sequence is CAISPGQGDTEAFF. The CDR3 region has the DNA TGTGCCATCAGCCCAGGACAGGGGGACACTGAAGCTTTCTTT.

The sample holds a few counts of this clonotype. The chain couples TRBV20-1 to TRBJ2-5; the D is unclear. Germline lookup yields CDR1 DFQATT and CDR2 SNEGSKA (reference sequence). With 7 bases removed from V and 4 bases from J, the gap between germline ends came to 13 bases. The CDR3 runs 12 residues. CDR3 sequence: CSVTRAAETQYF. DNA for the CDR3: TGCAGTGTGACAAGGGCGGCAGAGACCCAGTACTTC.

This clonotype showed up just a few times. The chain has TRBV27 and TRBJ1-4, with D perhaps matching TRBD1 (6 bases). The CDR3 runs to 14 residues. Per the germline V gene, CDR1 is MNHEY and CDR2 is SMNVEV (reference sequence). Trimming removed 4 bases at V and 7 bases at J, with 13 bases between. In DNA form, the CDR3 reads TGTGCCAGCAGTTCCCGGGGGCTAGGTGAAAAACTGTTTTTT. It codes for CASSSRGLGEKLFF.

This clonotype was picked up many times. The rearrangement uses TRBV20-1 and TRBJ1-1; possibly TRBD1 for D (6 bases). This CDR3 has 13 amino acids. Germline V gene lookup returns CDR1 DFQATT and CDR2 SNEGSKA (reference sequence). The V gene lost 4 bases and the J gene lost 2 bases, with 11 bases spanning the gap. The CDR3 nucleotides are TGCAGTGCTAAATACAGGGCCAACACTGAAGCTTTCTTT. It translates to CSAKYRANTEAFF.